These 6 T cell receptor beta chains were sequenced from one sample in a study of coeliac disease. Sequencing used immunoSEQ multiplex PCR; TCRdb keeps in-frame clones, though not all of them. Found here are about 4,900 clones, roughly 71% of them singletons; the top ten hold about 14%. The sequenced material came from lymphocytes from the gut lamina propria. These receptors were collected from a woman aged 40 to 55.

This clone has just a few counts. The chain joins TRBV5-4 to TRBJ2-7, with 10 bases identical to TRBD2. V lost 3 bases, J lost 2 bases, and 2 bases stayed unmatched. This CDR3 is 14 amino acids long. In germline, CDR1 is SGHNT, CDR2 YYREEE (reference sequence). The CDR3 sequence: CASSWTSGTYEQYF. CDR3 in DNA: TGTGCCAGCAGCTGGACTAGCGGTACCTACGAGCAGTACTTC. The whole variable domain, filled in from reference TRBV5-4 and TRBJ2-7, reads ETGVTQSPTHLIKTRGQQVTLRCSSQSGHNTVSWYQQALGQGPQFIFQYYREEENGRGNFPPRFSGLQFPNYSSELNVNALELDDSALYLCASSWTSGTYEQYFGPGTRLTVT.

The V and J genes are TRBV27 and TRBJ1-1, with TRBD1 identical over 7 bases. Germline loops: CDR1 MNHEY, CDR2 SMNVEV (reference sequence). V trimming: 5 bases; J trimming: 9 bases; junction bases outside the gene matches: 9. The CDR3 has 13 amino acids. As DNA, the CDR3 is TGTGCCAGCAGTCCCGGGACAGCGAGGAAAGCTTTCTTT. Its translation is CASSPGTARKAFF.

The rearrangement joins TRBV5-7 to TRBJ2-2, with 9 bases lining up with TRBD2. TRBV5-7 is annotated as an ORF whose role is uncertain. The J segment lost 5 bases and the V segment lost 0 bases, leaving 2 bases of the junction unmatched. The CDR3 sequence is 15 residues long. The CDR3 here is CASSLASGRTGELFF. The CDR3 DNA reads TGTGCCAGCAGCTTGGCCAGCGGGAGGACCGGGGAGCTGTTTTTT.

This chain uses TRBV6-5 with TRBJ1-5; TRBD1 agrees at 8 bases. The CDR3 is 15 amino acids. The V gene's germline CDR1 is MNHEY and CDR2 SVGAGI. J was trimmed by 2 bases and V by 6 bases; bases with no gene match: 6. The CDR3 region has the DNA TGTGCCAGCAGGCAGGGGGCGCGCGGCAATCAGCCCCAGCATTTT. It yields the protein CASRQGARGNQPQHF.

This clone was counted a few times. The rearrangement links TRBV5-5 to TRBJ1-2, with D perhaps matching TRBD1 (6 bases). Germline V gene data show CDR1 as SGHKS and CDR2 as YYEKEE (reference sequence). Trimming stripped 2 bases from V and 0 bases from J, with 17 bases between. This CDR3 has 17 residues. In nucleotides, the CDR3 is TGTGCCAGCAGCTTCGTTGCTTACGGGACACCTAACTATGGCTACACCTTC. Protein: CASSFVAYGTPNYGYTF.

The chain employs TRBV9 and TRBJ2-7; 11 bases match TRBD1. CDR3 size: 16 residues. With 2 bases clipped from V and 3 bases from J, the junction kept 7 bases outside the gene matches. Germline V gene data show CDR1 as SGDLS and CDR2 as YYNGEE. The CDR3 spells CASSVRDRGTRYEQYF. The CDR3 coding sequence is TGTGCCAGCAGCGTCAGGGACAGGGGGACCCGCTACGAGCAGTACTTC.